The source of this TCR beta chain is a study of blood T cell repertoires in COVID-19. About the study: The cDNA or gDNA used as material had been derived from T cells, B-cell-depleted T cells, or PBMCs.

Trimming pared 5 bases from V and 4 bases from J, leaving 12 bases between. The CDR3 runs to 13 residues. Germline CDR1 is LNHDA and CDR2 is SQIVND (reference sequence). Profiled with immunoSEQ multiplex PCR; TCRdb holds only in-frame clones, not every one. The sample holds 300,000 to 350,000 clones, about nine tenths seen once. The sequenced material came from PBMCs or T cells enriched from blood (not recorded which). V usage is TRBV19 and J usage is TRBJ2-7; D may be TRBD2 (5 bases). The TCR sequence derives from a woman younger than 35 who had recovered from COVID-19. Here the CDR3 reads CASSYRELYEQYF. CDR3 nucleotide sequence: TGTGCCAGTAGTTACCGGGAATTATACGAGCAGTACTTC.